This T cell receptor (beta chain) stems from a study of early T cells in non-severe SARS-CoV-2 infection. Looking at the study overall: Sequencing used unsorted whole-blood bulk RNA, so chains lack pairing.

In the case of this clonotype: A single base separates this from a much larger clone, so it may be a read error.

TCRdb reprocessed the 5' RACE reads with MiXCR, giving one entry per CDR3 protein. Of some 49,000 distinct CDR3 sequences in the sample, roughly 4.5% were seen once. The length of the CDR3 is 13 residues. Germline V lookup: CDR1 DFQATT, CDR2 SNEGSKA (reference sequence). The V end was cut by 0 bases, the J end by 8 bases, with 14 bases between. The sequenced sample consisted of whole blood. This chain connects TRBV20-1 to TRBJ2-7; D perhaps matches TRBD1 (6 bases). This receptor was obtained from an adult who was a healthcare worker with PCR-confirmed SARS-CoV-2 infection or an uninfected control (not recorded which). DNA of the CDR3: TGCAGTGCTAGAGACCTACCAGGGGAAAAGCAGTACTTC. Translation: CSARDLPGEKQYF.